These 25 T cell receptor beta chains came from one sample sequenced in a study of blood T cell repertoires in COVID-19. Sequencing was performed with immunoSEQ multiplex PCR; in TCRdb, only in-frame clones are kept and a portion is missing. The table includes about 81,000 clones, around 89% detected once. The sequenced material came from PBMCs or T cells enriched from blood (not recorded which). The receptors originated from a woman aged 50 to 60 with acute COVID-19.

The chain combines TRBV5-6 with TRBJ1-3; D perhaps matches TRBD1 (5 bases). Deletions cut 0 bases from V and 0 bases from J, with 19 bases between. From germline, CDR1 is SGHDT and CDR2 YYEEEE. The CDR3 extends over 19 amino acids. The CDR3 loop is CASSLGGTLQLFSGNTIYF. In DNA, the CDR3 is TGTGCCAGCAGCTTGGGCGGGACCTTACAACTTTTCTCTGGAAACACCATATATTTT.

The genes are TRBV19 and TRBJ1-1; D not certain. This CDR3 has 14 amino acids. Germline V gene lookup returns CDR1 LNHDA and CDR2 SQIVND (reference sequence). Trimming removed 5 bases at V and 4 bases at J, with 14 bases between. The CDR3 reads CASSGSQGGTEAFF. The CDR3 coding sequence is TGTGCCAGTAGTGGGTCCCAAGGCGGCACTGAAGCTTTCTTT.

This rearrangement joins TRBV27 to TRBJ1-1; TRBD1 might be the D (5 bases). The CDR3 totals 14 residues. From germline, CDR1 is MNHEY and CDR2 SMNVEV (reference sequence). V was cut by 4 bases and J by 1 base, with 10 bases left in between. DNA for the CDR3: TGTGCCAGCAGTTCCTACACAGGGAACACTGAAGCTTTCTTT. It specifies CASSSYTGNTEAFF.

The gene calls are TRBV11-2 and TRBJ1-2, with 7 positions matching TRBD1. The CDR3 is 14 residues long. The ends lost 5 bases at V and 8 bases at J; junction bases unmatched: 11. From germline, CDR1 is SGHAT and CDR2 FQNNGV. CDR3 residues: CASSPGQLWGGYTF. In nucleotides, the CDR3 is TGTGCCAGCAGCCCGGGACAGCTATGGGGGGGCTACACCTTC.

The chain is built from TRBV30 and TRBJ2-5, with 9 bases identical to TRBD2. The CDR3 runs to 13 residues. Germline-derived CDR1 and CDR2 are GTSNPN and SVGIG (reference sequence). V lost 4 bases and J lost 5; bases outside the gene matches: 5. As DNA, the CDR3 is TGTGCCTGGACGAGACTAGCGGAGGAGACCCAGTACTTC. Its protein product is CAWTRLAEETQYF.

The chain employs TRBV10-3 and TRBJ1-5; D gene ambiguous. Trimming cost V 4 bases and J 0 bases, with 13 bases left between them. This CDR3 is 16 amino acids long. Per the germline V gene, CDR1 is ENHRY and CDR2 is SYGVKD. CDR3 DNA sequence: TGTGCCATCAGTGGTGCCCAGTCCCTTAGCAATCAGCCCCAGCATTTT. It specifies CAISGAQSLSNQPQHF.

This chain uses TRBV29-1 with TRBJ2-1; 12 nucleotides line up with TRBD2. CDR3 length equals 18 residues. The V segment lost 7 bases and the J segment 0 bases; nucleotides outside the gene matches: 13. CDR1 and CDR2 (germline): SQVTM, ANQGSEA. CDR3 in DNA: TGCAGCGCCCGACTAGCGGGAGACTGGTTGGGCTCCTACAATGAGCAGTTCTTC. Its protein is CSARLAGDWLGSYNEQFF.

The chain links TRBV19 to TRBJ2-5; D gene ambiguous. Germline assignment: CDR1 LNHDA and CDR2 SQIVND (reference sequence). V lost 3 bases and J 0 bases, leaving 8 bases between the germline ends. The CDR3 covers 14 residues. This CDR3 is CASSMRHNQETQYF. The CDR3 coding sequence is TGTGCCAGTAGTATGAGACACAACCAAGAGACCCAGTACTTC.

The genes are TRBV7-8 and TRBJ1-2, with D possibly TRBD1 on 5 matching bases. V shed 5 bases and J shed 0 bases, with 13 bases lying between them. This CDR3 spans 15 amino acids. Germline lookup yields CDR1 SGHVS and CDR2 FQNEAQ. The CDR3 is CASSQTVLANYGYTF. CDR3 bases: TGTGCCAGCAGCCAGACAGTGCTAGCTAACTATGGCTACACCTTC.

The V and J genes are TRBV7-3 and TRBJ1-6; D might be TRBD1 (5 bases). Trimming took off 2 bases at V and 6 bases at J, with 8 bases between the two ends. In germline, CDR1 is SGHTA, CDR2 FQGTGA. The CDR3 runs to 14 residues. This chain's CDR3 is CASSLRGGNSPLHF. The CDR3 nucleotides are TGTGCCAGCAGCTTACGGGGGGGTAATTCACCCCTCCACTTT.

The genes are TRBV7-9 and TRBJ2-7, with 10 nucleotides matching TRBD1. Germline CDR1 SEHNR, CDR2 FQNEAQ (reference sequence). The trim removed 3 bases at V and 2 bases at J, leaving 4 bases unmatched. CDR3 length: 15 amino acids. The CDR3 spells CASSFSGTGAYEQYF. CDR3 DNA sequence: TGTGCCAGCAGCTTCTCCGGGACAGGGGCCTACGAGCAGTACTTC.

The chain links TRBV19 to TRBJ2-1; D not resolved. The CDR3 loop spans 13 amino acids. Trimming removed 3 bases at V and 7 bases at J, with 10 bases between. The germline CDR1 and CDR2 sequences are LNHDA and SQIVND (reference sequence). CDR3 protein: CASSMRSSNEQFF. The CDR3 coding sequence is TGTGCCAGTAGTATGAGGAGCTCGAATGAGCAGTTCTTC.

This chain links TRBV18 with TRBJ2-2; TRBD1 is a possible D gene (5 bases). V dropped 3 bases and J dropped 2 bases, with 16 bases sitting between them. Germline values: CDR1 KGHSH, CDR2 LQKENI. This CDR3 is 17 amino acids long. This CDR3 is CASSPVPAGRNTGELFF. In DNA, the CDR3 is TGTGCCAGCTCACCGGTACCGGCAGGGCGAAACACCGGGGAGCTGTTTTTT.

J is TRBJ1-3 and V is TRBV19, with 10 nucleotides matching TRBD1. V lost 10 bases, J lost 0 bases, and 15 bases stayed unmatched. Germline values: CDR1 LNHDA, CDR2 SQIVND (reference sequence). CDR3 size: 18 residues. Here the CDR3 reads CATIRAGTGVRSGNTIYF. The CDR3 DNA follows: TGTGCCACCATTAGGGCCGGGACAGGGGTCCGCTCTGGAAACACCATATATTTT.

The rearrangement links TRBV30 to TRBJ1-3; the D gene is possibly TRBD1 (5 bases). V dropped 8 bases and J dropped 4 bases, with 15 bases sitting between them. Germline CDR1 GTSNPN, CDR2 SVGIG (reference sequence). CDR3 size: 13 residues. The CDR3: CAGKLGPGNTIYF. CDR3 nucleotide sequence: TGTGCCGGTAAACTGGGGCCCGGAAACACCATATATTTT.

The chain recombines TRBV7-8 with TRBJ2-7; D is unclear. Per the germline V gene, CDR1 is SGHVS and CDR2 is FQNEAQ. This CDR3 spans 13 amino acids. Trimming took 5 bases from V and 1 from J, leaving 9 bases between them. Here the CDR3 DNA reads TGTGCCAGCAGCAACTTGGTGTCCTACGAGCAGTACTTC. Encoded protein: CASSNLVSYEQYF. Variable domain in full (rest from reference TRBV7-8 and TRBJ2-7): GAGVSQSPRYKVAKRGQDVALRCDPISGHVSLFWYQQALGQGPEFLTYFQNEAQLDKSGLPSDRFFAERPEGSVSTLKIQRTQQEDSAVYLCASSNLVSYEQYFGPGTRLTVT.

This rearrangement joins TRBV6-2 or TRBV6-3 to TRBJ2-1; 11 nucleotides align to TRBD2. The trim removed 5 bases at V and 10 bases at J, leaving 13 bases unmatched. This CDR3 has 16 amino acids. CDR1 and CDR2 from the germline V gene are MNHEY and SVGEGT. For the CDR3, the DNA is TGTGCCAGCAGTCCACTAGGACTAGCGGGTCTAGGGGAGCAGTTCTTC. It translates to CASSPLGLAGLGEQFF.

The chain joins TRBV6-5 to TRBJ2-7; D perhaps matches TRBD2 (7 bases). This CDR3 has 15 amino acids. Germline V gene data show CDR1 as MNHEY and CDR2 as SVGAGI. The V end was cut by 8 bases, the J end by 2 bases, with 19 bases between. The CDR3 DNA reads as TGTGCCAGCGAAACATTATGGGAGGGGGCCTACGAGCAGTACTTC. This sequence encodes CASETLWEGAYEQYF.

The chain links TRBV7-6 to TRBJ1-1; 7 bases fit TRBD1. The CDR3 sequence is 15 residues long. CDR1 SGHVS and CDR2 FNYEAQ come from the germline V gene. Trimming took 4 bases from V and 2 from J; bases not matched to a gene: 7. DNA for the CDR3: TGTGCCAGCAGCTCCAGGACAGGAGACAACACTGAAGCTTTCTTT. Its translation is CASSSRTGDNTEAFF.

The rearrangement links TRBV30 to TRBJ1-3; 7 bases agree with TRBD1. The CDR3 sequence is 15 residues long. Trimming removed 5 bases from V and 2 bases from J; junction bases left unmatched: 9. Germline CDR1 GTSNPN, CDR2 SVGIG (reference sequence). Written as DNA, the CDR3 is TGTGCCTGGCTTTACGGACAGGCTCCTGGAAACACCATATATTTT. Its protein product is CAWLYGQAPGNTIYF.

This clone was seen just once. The rearrangement uses TRBV5-4 and TRBJ2-1, with 7 bases that match TRBD1. This CDR3 spans 12 amino acids. Trimming at V came to 4 bases and at J to 7 bases, leaving 2 bases not matched to a gene. The germline V gene has CDR1 SGHNT and CDR2 YYREEE (reference sequence). CDR3 protein: CASSRDRNEQFF. DNA of the CDR3: TGTGCCAGCAGCCGGGACAGAAATGAGCAGTTCTTC.

Only one count was recorded for this clone. The chain employs TRBV29-1 and TRBJ2-3; 14 bases are shared with TRBD2. Germline V CDR1 and CDR2: SQVTM, ANQGSEA. The CDR3 covers 15 residues. V dropped 6 bases and J dropped 3; count of bases not matched to a gene: 5. CDR3 residues: CSVGTSGSGTDTQYF. In DNA, the CDR3 is TGCAGCGTAGGGACTAGCGGGAGTGGTACAGATACGCAGTATTTT.

J is TRBJ1-4 and V is TRBV5-5; TRBD1 aligns across 7 bases. The ends lost 6 bases at V and 5 bases at J; junction bases unmatched: 10. CDR3 size: 15 residues. The V gene's germline CDR1 is SGHKS and CDR2 YYEKEE (reference sequence). The CDR3 sequence: CASTATQDRNEKLFF. CDR3 sequence (DNA): TGTGCCAGCACCGCAACCCAGGACAGGAATGAAAAACTGTTTTTT.

This clone was seen only a few times. V is TRBV7-9 and J is TRBJ2-7; D is perhaps TRBD1 (5 bases). CDR3 length equals 13 residues. From germline, CDR1 is SEHNR and CDR2 FQNEAQ (reference sequence). V lost 1 base, J lost 8 bases, and 12 bases lay in between. CDR3 in amino acids: CASSLGQGRKQYF. The CDR3 nucleotides read TGTGCCAGCAGCTTAGGGCAGGGTCGAAAGCAGTACTTC.

This chain uses TRBV5-6 with TRBJ1-4; D not resolved. The CDR3 has 16 residues. Germline V gene sequence: CDR1 SGHDT, CDR2 YYEEEE. V lost 1 base, J lost 7 bases, and 17 bases lay in between. The CDR3 region has the DNA TGTGCCAGCAGCTTGTACCCGTCAGAGGGTACTGAAAAACTGTTTTTT. This gives the protein CASSLYPSEGTEKLFF.